This T cell receptor (beta chain) was captured by sequencing in a study of PD-1 blockade in classical Hodgkin lymphoma. General study findings and limits: Nivolumab initiation under 1 year post-ASCT meant exclusion. CD4+ TCR diversity climbed significantly by C4D1, unlike CD8+ TCR diversity.

Details on this clone: The target antigen is unknown.

Measured with immunoSEQ multiplex PCR; TCRdb has only the in-frame clones, and not every one. The sample includes about 93,000 clones, over 75% of them seen just once. The trim removed 6 bases at V and 9 bases at J, leaving 14 bases unmatched. The germline gives CDR1 SEHNR, CDR2 FQNEAQ (reference sequence). The CDR3 totals 16 residues. The sample's time point: cycle 4 day 1 (C4D1), after less than seven weeks of nivolumab. All patients experienced relapse after autologous stem cell transplantation, and brentuximab vedotin exposure was variable. V usage is TRBV7-9 and J usage is TRBJ1-6; 7 bases are shared with TRBD1. The starting material was peripheral blood mononuclear cells (PBMCs), obtained before the fourth cycle of nivolumab. The receptor was derived from a human donor with classical Hodgkin lymphoma. The CDR3 reads CASSQSGGTDISPLHF. CDR3 DNA: TGTGCCAGCAGTCAAAGCGGAGGGACAGACATTTCACCCCTCCACTTT.